Each of the 20 T cell receptor beta chains below was sequenced from the same sample in a study of Graves' ophthalmopathy and Graves' hyperthyroidism. Amplification of the TCR beta CDR3 regions used RNA transcripts (as template). The authors performed first-round RT-PCR with HTBI primers and then a second-round multiplex PCR. Using its own MiXCR run on the multiplex PCR reads, TCRdb lists one record per CDR3 protein. The sample yields hundreds of thousands of distinct CDR3 sequences, 22% seen once. The sequenced sample consisted of peripheral blood. The receptors derive from a woman between 18 and 29 years old with stable Graves' hyperthyroidism. Some clones in this sample may be carry-over from other donors' samples.

On this clonotype: Because the CDR3 is missing its conserved closing phenylalanine or tryptophan, this is likely a read error. The genes are TRBV20-1 and TRBJ1-1; 9 nucleotides line up with TRBD1. J lost 6 bases, V lost 1 base, and 15 bases had no gene match. CDR1 is DFQATT and CDR2 is SNEGSKA in the germline V gene (reference sequence). The CDR3 loop spans 17 amino acids. The CDR3 protein is CSARVYRGLVQSSEAFL. CDR3 DNA sequence: TGCAGTGCTAGAGTGTACAGGGGGCTCGTTCAAAGCTCTGAAGCTTTCCTT.

This clonotype was observed once. J is TRBJ1-5 and V is TRBV6-1, with a possible D match to TRBD1 (5 bases). The CDR3 covers 15 residues. V lost 6 bases, J lost 2 bases, and 14 bases lay in between. Germline assignment: CDR1 MNHNS and CDR2 SASEGT. The CDR3 reads CASRGEWGGNQPQHF. The DNA of the CDR3 is TGTGCCAGCAGGGGCGAGTGGGGCGGCAATCAGCCCCAGCATTTT.

This clonotype was recorded many times. In DNA, the CDR3 is TGCAGTGCCAAGACAGTAACAACTGGAAACACCATATATTTT. Protein: CSAKTVTTGNTIYF. The chain recombines TRBV20-1 with TRBJ1-3; weak D call: TRBD1 (5 bases). CDR1 is DFQATT, CDR2 SNEGSKA, per germline (reference sequence). V lost 6 bases and J lost 2, with 14 bases in between. The CDR3 runs 14 residues.

This clonotype was seen at least ten times. The genes are TRBV6-1 and TRBJ2-6, with D uncertain. Trimming cost V 6 bases and J 0 bases, with 12 bases left between them. Germline lookup yields CDR1 MNHNS and CDR2 SASEGT. The CDR3 contains 16 residues. CDR3 nucleotides: TGTGCCAGCAGCGGAAGACGGATCTCTGGGGCCAACGTCCTGACTTTC. It translates to CASSGRRISGANVLTF.

The chain couples TRBV20-1 to TRBJ2-5, with TRBD2 matching 9 bases. The CDR3 runs 12 residues. V lost 7 bases, J lost 5 bases, and 5 bases stayed unmatched. Germline-derived CDR1 and CDR2 are DFQATT and SNEGSKA (reference sequence). The CDR3 region is CSEAAGGETQYF. DNA for the CDR3: TGCAGTGAGGCAGCGGGGGGCGAGACCCAGTACTTC.

This chain uses TRBV11-1 with TRBJ1-1; D is perhaps TRBD1 (5 bases). CDR3 length: 18 residues. Deletions cut 5 bases from V and 0 bases from J, with 22 bases between. CDR1 and CDR2 from the germline V gene are SGHAT and FQDESV (reference sequence). CDR3 amino acids: CASSPHRGHWYVNTEAFF. CDR3 in DNA: TGTGCCAGCAGCCCCCACCGGGGCCATTGGTACGTGAACACTGAAGCTTTCTTT.

In this sample, this clonotype turned up many times. The chain joins TRBV2 to TRBJ1-1; TRBD1 is a possible D gene (6 bases). The length of the CDR3 is 14 residues. Germline V gene data show CDR1 as SNHLY and CDR2 as FYNNEI. Trimming pared 9 bases from V and 7 bases from J, leaving 21 bases between. CDR3 residues: CARMTGTKEGEAFF. The CDR3 nucleotides read TGTGCCAGGATGACCGGGACAAAGGAAGGTGAAGCTTTCTTT.

This clonotype was seen just once. This sequence joins TRBV19 and TRBJ2-5; D possibly corresponds to TRBD1 (5 bases). Germline values: CDR1 LNHDA, CDR2 SQIVND (reference sequence). The CDR3 loop spans 15 amino acids. V lost 3 bases, J lost 0 bases, and 11 bases lay in between. The CDR3 sequence is CASSIVARDQETQYF. The DNA of the CDR3 is TGTGCCAGTAGTATTGTGGCCAGGGACCAAGAGACCCAGTACTTC.

The chain joins TRBV10-3 to TRBJ2-7; 7 bases match TRBD2. The V segment lost 3 bases and the J segment 0 bases; nucleotides outside the gene matches: 8. The CDR3 runs to 16 residues. Germline V lookup: CDR1 ENHRY, CDR2 SYGVKD. CDR3 amino acids: CAISDLSRGSSYEQYF. CDR3 nucleotides: TGTGCCATCAGTGATCTCTCGCGGGGGAGCTCCTACGAGCAGTACTTC.

The chain uses TRBV6-1 and TRBJ2-7; the D gene is possibly TRBD1 (6 bases). The CDR3 is 15 residues long. Trimming pared 0 bases from V and 3 bases from J, leaving 12 bases between. Germline V lookup: CDR1 MNHNS, CDR2 SASEGT. CDR3 in amino acids: CASSEAPTGVYEQYF. In DNA, the CDR3 is TGTGCCAGCAGTGAAGCTCCGACAGGAGTCTACGAGCAGTACTTC.

CDR3 nucleotides: TGTGCCAGCAGTTTATTGGGTATGGAGAACGAGCAGTACTTC. Encoded protein: CASSLLGMENEQYF. The J gene is TRBJ2-7, the V gene TRBV28, with unresolved D. The V and J ends lost 1 base and 5 bases respectively, with 12 bases between them. CDR1 is MDHEN and CDR2 is SYDVKM in the germline V gene. The CDR3 consists of 14 residues.

About this clonotype itself: One end of the junction does not line up with germline, which may come from a read error. CDR3 sequence (DNA): TGTGGCAGCAGTTTCGGTCGGGTTAGGGGCACCGGGGAGCTGTTTTTT. Amino acid sequence: CGSSFGRVRGTGELFF. V and J are TRBV12-3 or TRBV12-4 and TRBJ2-2; possibly TRBD1 for D (5 bases). The CDR3 totals 16 residues.

In this sample, this clonotype turned up a few times. The V call is TRBV24-1, the J call TRBJ2-7; 7 nucleotides agree with TRBD2. Trimming took 7 bases from V and 1 from J; bases not matched to a gene: 6. The germline V gene has CDR1 KGHDR and CDR2 SFDVKD. CDR3 size: 14 residues. The CDR3 sequence is CATSPGGGSYEQYF. The CDR3 DNA is TGTGCCACCAGCCCCGGCGGGGGATCCTACGAGCAGTACTTC.

This clonotype occurred many times. The chain employs TRBV7-8 and TRBJ1-5; D may be TRBD1 (5 bases). The CDR3 runs 15 residues. Germline V gives CDR1 SGHVS, CDR2 FQNEAQ. The V end lost 1 base, the J end lost 5 bases, and 12 bases lay between the germline ends. For the CDR3, the DNA is TGTGCCAGCAGCTTAGGTTGGGTAGGGGATCAGCCCCAGCATTTT. Its protein product is CASSLGWVGDQPQHF.

The chain recombines TRBV7-6 with TRBJ2-5; 7 nucleotides agree with TRBD1. The CDR3 spans 15 residues. Germline assignment: CDR1 SGHVS and CDR2 FNYEAQ. The trim removed 5 bases at V and 5 bases at J, leaving 11 bases unmatched. The CDR3 spells CASSPNPTGEETQYF. The CDR3 DNA reads TGTGCCAGCAGCCCTAACCCAACAGGGGAGGAGACCCAGTACTTC.

The chain is built from TRBV9 and TRBJ1-2, with 7 bases matching TRBD1. V trimming: 4 bases; J trimming: 4 bases; junction bases outside the gene matches: 7. Germline CDR1 and CDR2: SGDLS and YYNGEE. The CDR3 extends over 14 amino acids. This CDR3 is CASSKGGLLYGYTF. The CDR3 bases are TGTGCCAGCAGCAAAGGGGGCCTACTCTATGGCTACACCTTC.

V is TRBV20-1 and J is TRBJ2-7, with D perhaps TRBD2 (6 bases). Germline-derived CDR1 and CDR2 are DFQATT and SNEGSKA (reference sequence). V was cut by 4 bases and J by 3 bases, with 19 bases left in between. This CDR3 comprises 15 residues. CDR3 in amino acids: CSAMHVEGQIYEQYF. In DNA, the CDR3 is TGCAGTGCTATGCATGTGGAGGGGCAGATCTACGAGCAGTACTTC.

The sample holds many counts of this clonotype. The CDR3 nucleotides are TGTGCCAGCAGGGGGACGAGGGAGCAGTACTTC. It specifies CASRGTREQYF. The V gene is TRBV2, the J gene TRBJ2-7; D is perhaps TRBD1 or TRBD2 (5 bases each). V was clipped by 6 bases and J by 7 bases, with 10 bases between them. The germline CDR1 and CDR2 sequences are SNHLY and FYNNEI. The CDR3 length is 11 residues.

This clonotype was detected ten times or more. The chain carries TRBV6-1 and TRBJ1-1; possible D gene TRBD1, 5 bases. Germline V gene data show CDR1 as MNHNS and CDR2 as SASEGT. This CDR3 has 14 amino acids. V dropped 7 bases and J dropped 1 base, with 13 bases sitting between them. CDR3 in DNA: TGTGCCAGCACACCCCCCGGGGGGAACACTGAAGCTTTCTTT. Its translation: CASTPPGGNTEAFF.

The chain joins TRBV12-3 or TRBV12-4 to TRBJ1-1; 9 positions agree with TRBD1. Trimming cost V 6 bases and J 7 bases; bases outside gene matches: 3. This CDR3 comprises 12 residues. The CDR3 DNA sequence: TGTGCCAGCAGACAGGGGGCTGTTGAAGCTTTCTTT. Translating gives CASRQGAVEAFF.